A few counts support the clone carrying this TCR beta chain. Antigen: not known. TCRdb's table, derived via immunoSEQ multiplex PCR, lists solely in-frame clones and lacks some. The sample lists more than 2 million clones; about 95% were seen once. CD45RO-negative, CCR7-selected cells formed the naive CD8 fraction, which excluded terminally differentiated effector memory CD45RA+ cells. These data come from a study of shared clonotypes between healthy human individuals. Study summary: Plates per donor: three CD4 naive, three CD4 memory, two CD8 naive, one CD8 memory.

Whole-study findings and limits: Depth was large, yet rarefaction showed that sorted-subset sequencing was incomplete. Across subsets, estimated richness was generally greater for naive than for memory populations.

From germline, CDR1 is MGHRA and CDR2 YSYEKL. This CDR3 is built from 17 residues. The V segment lost 2 bases and the J segment 8 bases; nucleotides outside the gene matches: 16. The chain links TRBV4-1 to TRBJ2-7; 9 bases match TRBD2. The clonotype was recovered from a young man in good health. Material: naive CD8+ T cells sorted from blood. The CDR3, as DNA: TGCGCCAGCAGCCAAACTAACCGGCGGGAGGGGTCCGGTAAGCAGTACTTC. Its protein is CASSQTNRREGSGKQYF.